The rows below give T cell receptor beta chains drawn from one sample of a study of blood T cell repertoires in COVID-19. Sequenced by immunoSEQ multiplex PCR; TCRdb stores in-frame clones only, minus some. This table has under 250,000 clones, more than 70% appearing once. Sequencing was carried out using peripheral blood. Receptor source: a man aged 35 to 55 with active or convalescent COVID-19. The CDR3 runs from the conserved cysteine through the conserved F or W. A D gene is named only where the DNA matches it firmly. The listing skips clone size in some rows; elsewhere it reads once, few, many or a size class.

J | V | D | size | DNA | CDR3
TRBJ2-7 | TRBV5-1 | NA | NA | TGCGCCAGCAGCTTGGCCCAGGAGGCTACCTACGAGCAGTACTTC | CASSLAQEATYEQYF
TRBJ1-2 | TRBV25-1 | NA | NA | TGTGCCAGCAGTGAACGGGGAACTTCCTATGGCTACACCTTC | CASSERGTSYGYTF
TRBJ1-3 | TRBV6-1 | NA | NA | TGTGCCAGCAGTGAACAACAGGGTGGTGGAAACACCATATATTTT | CASSEQQGGGNTIYF
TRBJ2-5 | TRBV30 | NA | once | TGTGCCTGGAGTGTACGGGGGATTGAGACCCAGTACTTC | CAWSVRGIETQYF
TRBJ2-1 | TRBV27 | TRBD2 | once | TGTGCCAGCAGTTTCCCCGGACTAGCGGGAGCTTTTAATGAGCAGTTCTTC | CASSFPGLAGAFNEQFF
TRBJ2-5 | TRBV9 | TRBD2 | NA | TGTGCCAGCAGCGCGGGACTAGCGGGGGGCTTCCAAGAGACCCAGTACTTC | CASSAGLAGGFQETQYF
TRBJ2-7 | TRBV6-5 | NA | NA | TGTGCCAGCAGTTACTCGTGGGGGGGGCCCTACGAGCAGTACTTC | CASSYSWGGPYEQYF
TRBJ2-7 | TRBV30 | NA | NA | TGTGCCTGGAGTGTGGAGGGGAGGATCTCGCCGTACTTC | CAWSVEGRISPYF
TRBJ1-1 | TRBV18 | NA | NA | TGTGCCAGCTCACAAGGGCGGGAAGACACTGAAGCTTTCTTT | CASSQGREDTEAFF
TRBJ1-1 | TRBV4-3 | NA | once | TGCGCCAGCAGCCGCGGTGGTGAGATTATAGAAGCTTTCTTT | CASSRGGEIIEAFF
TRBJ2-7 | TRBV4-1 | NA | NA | TGCGCCAGCAGCCAAGACAGCCAGGGGGGTCGGGTTGAGCAGTACTTC | CASSQDSQGGRVEQYF
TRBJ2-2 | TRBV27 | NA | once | TGTGCCAGCAGTTTCTACAGGGCGGGTCCCGGGGAGCTGTTTTTT | CASSFYRAGPGELFF
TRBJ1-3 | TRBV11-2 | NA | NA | TGTGCCAGCAGCCCCCGCGGGGTTGGGGGGGCGCTCGGAAACACCATATATTTT | CASSPRGVGGALGNTIYF
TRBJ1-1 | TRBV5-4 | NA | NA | TGTGCCAGCAGCTTTAAGGGGCGAACTGAAGCTTTCTTT | CASSFKGRTEAFF
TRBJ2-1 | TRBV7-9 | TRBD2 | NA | TGTGCCAGCAGTTCCGGACTAGCGGGACTGTGGCAGTTCTTC | CASSSGLAGLWQFF
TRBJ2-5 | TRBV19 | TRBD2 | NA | TGTGCCAGCCGGGGGGTTGGCCAAGAGACCCAGTACTTC | CASRGVGQETQYF
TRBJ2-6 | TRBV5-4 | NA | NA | TGTGCCAGCAGCTTGGCAGGTGCCTACTCTGGGGCCAACGTCCTGACTTTC | CASSLAGAYSGANVLTF
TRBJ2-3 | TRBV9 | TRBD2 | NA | TGTGCCAGCAGCGTAAGGACTAGCGGGGGCCGCACAGATACGCAGTATTTT | CASSVRTSGGRTDTQYF
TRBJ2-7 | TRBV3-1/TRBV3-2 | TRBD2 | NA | TGTGCCAGCAGCCAAGTTCTAGGGGAGGGGTACGAGCAGTACTTC | CASSQVLGEGYEQYF
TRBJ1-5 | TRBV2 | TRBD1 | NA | TGTGCCAGCAGTGGGAGGTTGGACAGGGATCAGCCCCAGCATTTT | CASSGRLDRDQPQHF
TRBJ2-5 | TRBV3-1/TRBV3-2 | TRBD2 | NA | TGTGCCAGCAGCCTACCCAGCGGGAGAGGCGGAGAGACCCAGTACTTC | CASSLPSGRGGETQYF
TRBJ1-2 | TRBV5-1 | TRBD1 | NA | TGCGCCAGCAGCAAGGGACAGGAGAACTATGGCTACACCTTC | CASSKGQENYGYTF